The next 10 T cell receptor beta chains were all read from a single sample in a study of blood T cell repertoires in COVID-19. Produced via immunoSEQ multiplex PCR; TCRdb's table is partial and in-frame only. The repertoire holds about 200,000 clones, with about 85% as singletons. Sequences were obtained from peripheral blood. Receptor source: a man aged 55-75 years with active or convalescent COVID-19.

This chain links TRBV5-6 with TRBJ2-3; 8 nucleotides agree with TRBD2. In germline, CDR1 is SGHDT, CDR2 YYEEEE. The CDR3 sequence is 19 residues long. V shed 2 bases, J shed 2 bases, and the junction held 16 bases outside the gene matches. The chain's CDR3 is CASSFLVLGRGGNTDTQYF. CDR3 in DNA: TGTGCCAGCAGCTTCTTGGTCCTCGGACGGGGGGGAAACACAGATACGCAGTATTTT.

This clone was detected only once. The genes are TRBV28 and TRBJ1-4; TRBD1 is a possible D gene (5 bases). V was shortened by 2 bases and J by 5 bases, with 15 bases between the two germline ends. Germline CDR1 MDHEN, CDR2 SYDVKM. There are 16 residues in the CDR3. CDR3: CASSLGGAARNEKLFF. The CDR3 nucleotides read TGTGCCAGCAGTTTAGGAGGGGCCGCAAGGAATGAAAAACTGTTTTTT.

V usage is TRBV5-6 and J usage is TRBJ2-1; 9 nucleotides align to TRBD1. The CDR3 contains 16 residues. Germline CDR1 reads SGHDT; CDR2 reads YYEEEE. V was clipped by 0 bases and J by 5 bases; unmatched bases: 6. CDR3 sequence: CASSLDRGRVNNEQFF. CDR3 DNA sequence: TGTGCCAGCAGCTTGGACAGGGGGCGGGTAAACAATGAGCAGTTCTTC.

The sample holds one count of this clone. The gene calls are TRBV2 and TRBJ2-1; D is perhaps TRBD2 (6 bases). Trimming removed 9 bases at V and 0 bases at J, with 15 bases between. Per germline, CDR1 SNHLY and CDR2 FYNNEI. The CDR3 spans 15 residues. The chain's CDR3 is CARERRVGSYNEQFF. In DNA, the CDR3 is TGTGCCAGAGAGCGGAGGGTTGGCTCCTACAATGAGCAGTTCTTC.

The chain links TRBV3-1 (or the pseudogene TRBV3-2) to TRBJ1-1; 7 bases line up with TRBD1. The germline V gene has CDR1 LGHDT and CDR2 YNNKEL (reference sequence). J was trimmed by 5 bases and V by 3 bases; bases with no gene match: 9. This CDR3 is built from 15 residues. The CDR3 nucleotides read TGTGCCAGCAGCCACCGAACCAGGGGGGTAACTGAAGCTTTCTTT. It encodes CASSHRTRGVTEAFF.

The V and J genes are TRBV20-1 and TRBJ2-3; TRBD2 might be the D (6 bases). This CDR3 is built from 13 residues. The V gene's germline CDR1 is DFQATT and CDR2 SNEGSKA (reference sequence). The V and J ends lost 3 bases and 7 bases respectively, with 14 bases between them. CDR3 DNA sequence: TGCAGTGCTAGTGCCCCGGGGGTTAATACGCAGTATTTT. Its protein product is CSASAPGVNTQYF.

J is TRBJ2-5 and V is TRBV7-2; 8 bases agree with TRBD2. This CDR3 spans 16 amino acids. In germline, CDR1 is SGHTA, CDR2 FQGNSA. Losses at the gene ends were 2 bases for V and 1 base for J; bases not matched to a gene: 6. CDR3 in amino acids: CASSLNGGAGQETQYF. CDR3 nucleotides: TGTGCCAGCAGCTTAAACGGGGGGGCCGGCCAAGAGACCCAGTACTTC.

The rearrangement links TRBV5-1 to TRBJ2-1, with D perhaps matching TRBD1 (6 bases). Germline assignment: CDR1 SGHRS and CDR2 YFSETQ. V lost 3 bases and J 7 bases, leaving 14 bases between the germline ends. The CDR3 runs to 14 residues. CDR3 sequence reads: CASSSGQTFNEQFF. In DNA form, the CDR3 reads TGCGCCAGCAGCTCCGGACAGACCTTTAATGAGCAGTTCTTC.

The rearrangement joins TRBV6-5 to TRBJ2-7, with TRBD1 matching over 7 bases. CDR3 size: 15 residues. Germline CDR1 reads MNHEY; CDR2 reads SVGAGI. Germline trimming cut 5 bases from V and 6 bases from J; bases unmatched to any gene: 13. The CDR3 reads CASSRTQGEGGEQYF. The CDR3 DNA follows: TGTGCCAGCAGTCGAACCCAGGGGGAAGGAGGCGAGCAGTACTTC.

The chain carries TRBV9 and TRBJ1-3; 7 positions match TRBD1. Germline V gene sequence: CDR1 SGDLS, CDR2 YYNGEE. The length of the CDR3 is 16 residues. With 1 base clipped from V and 3 bases from J, the junction kept 7 bases outside the gene matches. The CDR3 DNA reads as TGTGCCAGCAGCGTATTTGACAGGGTTGGTGGAAACACCATATATTTT. Translation gives CASSVFDRVGGNTIYF.